This record covers a single TCR beta chain. No antigen is known for it. The sample originates from a study of T cells in Graves' hyperthyroidism and ophthalmopathy. Study-wide findings and caveats: From stable hyperthyroidism, ophthalmopathy was separated by a 13 V-J model. Blood shared most expanded thyroid clonotypes above 0.001.

V was pared by 4 bases and J by 7 bases, with 6 bases of the junction left unmatched. Germline V CDR1 and CDR2: DFQATT, SNEGSKA (reference sequence). The CDR3 is 12 amino acids. RNA transcripts gave rise to amplified TCR beta CDR3 regions. With the HTBI primer set, the TCR CDR3 went through a first round of RT-PCR. TCRdb re-called the multiplex PCR reads with MiXCR, one entry per CDR3 protein. Of 50,000 to 60,000 distinct CDR3 sequences in the sample, about 49% were seen once. The J gene is TRBJ1-2, the V gene TRBV20-1, with 7 positions matching TRBD1. Sequenced material: blood. This TCR came from a woman aged 25 to 39 with Graves' ophthalmopathy. CDR3 coding DNA: TGCAGTGCTAAGACGACAGGGTCTGGCTACACCTTC. Translated, it gives CSAKTTGSGYTF.